Shown below are 27 T cell receptor beta chains from a single sample sequenced in a study of T cells in Graves' hyperthyroidism and ophthalmopathy. Amplified TCR beta CDR3 regions derived from RNA transcripts. A set of HTBI primers served as the primers for a first-round RT-PCR of the TCR CDR3. TCRdb ran MiXCR on the multiplex PCR reads and lists one entry per CDR3 protein. This sample yields about 590,000 distinct CDR3 sequences, of which more than 13% are seen a single time; less than 9% belongs to the top ten. The sequenced material came from blood. Receptor source: a woman aged 18-29 years with Graves' ophthalmopathy.

There are a few counts of this clonotype. The chain carries TRBV7-3 and TRBJ2-2, with unresolved D. The germline CDR1 and CDR2 sequences are SGHTA and FQGTGA. The CDR3 has 14 residues. V shed 5 bases and J shed 8 bases, with 15 bases lying between them. The DNA of the CDR3 is TGTGCCAGCAGCCAAGGCGATCAACGGGGGGAGCTGTTTTTT. This gives the protein CASSQGDQRGELFF. The whole variable domain, remainder taken from reference TRBV7-3 and TRBJ2-2, is GAGVSQTPSNKVTEKGKYVELRCDPISGHTALYWYRQSLGQGPEFLIYFQGTGAADDSGLPNDRFFAVRPEGSVSTLKIQRTERGDSAVYLCASSQGDQRGELFFGEGSRLTVL.

In its sample, this clonotype was seen many times. The chain combines TRBV6-5 with TRBJ1-2, with D possibly TRBD1 on 5 matching bases. This CDR3 contains 13 residues. Trimming cost V 2 bases and J 5 bases, with 9 bases left between them. Germline values: CDR1 MNHEY, CDR2 SVGAGI. The DNA of the CDR3 is TGTGCCAGCAGTTACGGGGGACCGTATGGCTACACCTTC. Amino acids: CASSYGGPYGYTF.

This clonotype was observed at least ten times. V is TRBV2 and J is TRBJ2-3; D is perhaps TRBD1 or TRBD2 (5 bases each). The V and J ends lost 8 bases and 0 bases respectively, with 12 bases between them. This CDR3 has 14 amino acids. In germline, CDR1 is SNHLY, CDR2 FYNNEI. The CDR3, as DNA: TGTGCCAGCTTGCCGGGGCCGAGCACAGATACGCAGTATTTT. It translates to CASLPGPSTDTQYF.

The sample holds a few counts of this clonotype. The DNA of the CDR3 is TGCAGCGTTGAAGATTATGGGCTTCTTACCTACGAGCAGTACTTC. Its protein is CSVEDYGLLTYEQYF. This chain joins TRBV29-1 and TRBJ2-7, with unresolved D. V was shortened by 0 bases and J by 2 bases, with 14 bases between the two germline ends. From germline, CDR1 is SQVTM and CDR2 ANQGSEA. CDR3 size: 15 residues.

This clonotype was recorded a few times. V is TRBV7-9 and J is TRBJ2-1; D is unclear. In germline, CDR1 is SEHNR, CDR2 FQNEAQ (reference sequence). The V gene lost 5 bases and the J gene lost 8 bases, with 7 bases spanning the gap. This CDR3 has 11 amino acids. The CDR3: CASSGVDEQFF. As DNA, the CDR3 is TGTGCCAGCAGCGGCGTCGATGAGCAGTTCTTC.

The chain employs TRBV12-3 or TRBV12-4 and TRBJ1-4, with TRBD1 as a possible D gene (5 bases). The CDR3 is 14 amino acids. The V end lost 6 bases, the J end lost 4 bases, and 12 bases lay between the germline ends. The CDR3 nucleotides read TGTGCCAGCAGCCCAAGGGGATTTAATGAAAAACTGTTTTTT. Translation gives CASSPRGFNEKLFF.

This chain links TRBV2 with TRBJ1-4, with 7 bases aligning to TRBD1. Germline V lookup: CDR1 SNHLY, CDR2 FYNNEI. CDR3 size: 14 residues. Trimming took 6 bases from V and 4 from J; bases not matched to a gene: 5. The CDR3 spells CASSQDRHNEKLFF. CDR3 coding DNA: TGTGCCAGCAGCCAGGACAGGCATAATGAAAAACTGTTTTTT.

Notes on this clonotype: The junction departs from the called germline gene at one end, perhaps through a read error. The rearrangement links TRBV7-7 to TRBJ2-5; 12 bases map to TRBD2. CDR1 is SSHAT and CDR2 is FNYEAQ in the germline V gene (reference sequence). This CDR3 has 16 residues. The CDR3 region is CASSLGLAGKQETQYF. As DNA, the CDR3 is TGTGCTAGCAGCTTAGGACTAGCGGGGAAACAAGAGACCCAGTACTTC.

The gene calls are TRBV11-3 and TRBJ1-5, with 10 nucleotides matching TRBD1. Germline V gene sequence: CDR1 SGHNT, CDR2 YENEEA. V shed 3 bases, J shed 6 bases, and the junction held 11 bases outside the gene matches. The CDR3 consists of 17 residues. The CDR3 nucleotides read TGTGCCAGCAGCTTCGACAGGGGGCCTCCCCCACGTCAGCCCCAGCATTTT. Translation: CASSFDRGPPPRQPQHF.

Remarks on this clonotype: A much bigger clone sits one base away, suggesting this may be a read error. V usage is TRBV5-6 and J usage is TRBJ2-5; D remains ambiguous. The CDR3 covers 13 residues. The germline gives CDR1 SGHDT, CDR2 YYEEEE. CDR3: CAGSPNFQETQYF. As DNA, the CDR3 is TGTGCCGGCAGCCCAAATTTCCAAGAGACCCAGTACTTC.

At least ten counts were recorded for this clonotype. This chain links TRBV20-1 with TRBJ2-3; TRBD2 matches at 10 bases. V trimming: 6 bases; J trimming: 0 bases; junction bases outside the gene matches: 6. Germline CDR1 DFQATT, CDR2 SNEGSKA (reference sequence). The CDR3 sequence is 15 residues long. DNA for the CDR3: TGCAGTGCCGAGGGACTAGCGCTAAGCACAGATACGCAGTATTTT. The encoded protein is CSAEGLALSTDTQYF.

The table lists this clonotype with many counts. This rearrangement joins TRBV12-3 or TRBV12-4 to TRBJ2-2, with a weak D call TRBD2 (6 bases). V lost 3 bases and J lost 6, with 11 bases in between. The CDR3 extends over 14 amino acids. CDR3 region: CASSFFGRAGELFF. The CDR3 nucleotides read TGTGCCAGCAGTTTTTTCGGGAGAGCCGGGGAGCTGTTTTTT.

In its sample, this clonotype was seen a few times. The J gene is TRBJ1-2, the V gene TRBV10-2; D possibly corresponds to TRBD1 (6 bases). The germline CDR1 and CDR2 sequences are WSHSY and SAAADI. This CDR3 contains 15 residues. V was cut by 2 bases and J by 4 bases, with 14 bases left in between. DNA of the CDR3: TGCGCCAGCAGTGAGGGGGGGGCGCGGATCTATGGCTACACCTTC. Its protein is CASSEGGARIYGYTF.

The V gene is TRBV7-9, the J gene TRBJ2-2, with a tentative D call TRBD1 (5 bases). The germline V gene encodes CDR1 SEHNR and CDR2 FQNEAQ (reference sequence). The CDR3 is made up of 20 amino acids. V shed 1 base and J shed 3 bases, with 24 bases lying between them. The CDR3 region has the DNA TGTGCCAGCAGCTTAGGGGGCCCCCGGACAAGGGGAATGTACACCGGGGAGCTGTTTTTT. Translated, it gives CASSLGGPRTRGMYTGELFF.

The CDR3 spells CASSRGRNNEQFF. CDR3 nucleotides: TGTGCCAGCAGCCGGGGGAGGAACAATGAGCAGTTCTTC. V gene TRBV2 combines with J gene TRBJ2-1; D may be TRBD2 (6 bases). Germline CDR1 SNHLY, CDR2 FYNNEI. The CDR3 is 13 amino acids. Trimming removed 6 bases at V and 5 bases at J, with 11 bases between.

This clonotype was picked up many times. The CDR3 is CATSRTVHNQPQHF. The CDR3, as DNA: TGTGCCACCAGCAGGACAGTACACAATCAGCCCCAGCATTTT. V and J are TRBV15 and TRBJ1-5, with D perhaps TRBD1 (5 bases). V was clipped by 3 bases and J by 3 bases, with 9 bases between them. There are 14 residues in the CDR3. Germline assignment: CDR1 LNHNV and CDR2 YYDKDF (reference sequence). Filled out from reference TRBV15 and TRBJ1-5, the complete variable domain reads DAMVIQNPRYQVTQFGKPVTLSCSQTLNHNVMYWYQQKSSQAPKLLFHYYDKDFNNEADTPDNFQSRRPNTSFCFLDIRSPGLGDTAMYLCATSRTVHNQPQHFGDGTRLSIL.

This clonotype was picked up a small number of times. The genes are TRBV2 and TRBJ2-2, with D tentatively TRBD1 (7 bases). Trimming took off 7 bases at V and 5 bases at J, with 14 bases between the two ends. This CDR3 is built from 14 residues. Germline V gene sequence: CDR1 SNHLY, CDR2 FYNNEI. This CDR3 is CASMRRGRTGELFF. DNA of the CDR3: TGTGCCAGCATGAGGAGGGGGCGAACCGGGGAGCTGTTTTTT. The full variable domain, in which reference TRBV2 and TRBJ2-2 provide the parts outside the CDR3, is EPEVTQTPSHQVTQMGQEVILRCVPISNHLYFYWYRQILGQKVEFLVSFYNNEISEKSEIFDDQFSVERPDGSNFTLKIRSTKLEDSAMYFCASMRRGRTGELFFGEGSRLTVL.

This clonotype was counted many times. The genes are TRBV4-2 and TRBJ2-2, with 12 bases matching TRBD2. Unmatched junction bases numbered 10, after V lost 7 bases and J lost 4 bases. CDR3 length equals 17 residues. Germline V gene sequence: CDR1 LGHNA, CDR2 YNFKEQ. DNA for the CDR3: TGTGCCAGCATCCAGACTAGCGGGAGAGATAGCACCGGGGAGCTGTTTTTT. Translation gives CASIQTSGRDSTGELFF.

With respect to this clonotype: This could be a read error, since a much larger clone is one nucleotide away. The rearrangement uses TRBV3-1 and TRBJ2-4, with D perhaps TRBD1 (6 bases). V shed 4 bases and J shed 12 bases, with 19 bases lying between them. The CDR3 totals 14 residues. Germline CDR1 LGHDT, CDR2 YNNKEL (reference sequence). CDR3 amino acids: CASSRERTVGTQYF. The CDR3 nucleotides are TGTGCCAGCAGCCGAGAGAGGACAGTCGGCACTCAGTACTTC.

In its sample, this clonotype was seen once. This may stem from a read error, because a much larger clone lies one nucleotide away. The chain employs TRBV5-1 and TRBJ2-2; 10 bases align to TRBD2. This CDR3 has 16 amino acids. The germline V gene has CDR1 SGHRS and CDR2 YFSETQ. The CDR3: CVSSWGAGGYTGELFF. The CDR3 bases are TGTGTCAGCAGCTGGGGAGCGGGAGGGTACACCGGGGAGCTGTTTTTT.

This clonotype was seen repeatedly, ten times or more. The DNA for the CDR3 is TGCAGTGCTAGAGATTTAACTAGCGGCTTCACAGATACGCAGTATTTT. The encoded protein is CSARDLTSGFTDTQYF. V is TRBV20-1 and J is TRBJ2-3, with 8 positions matching TRBD2. Germline CDR1 and CDR2: DFQATT and SNEGSKA (reference sequence). The CDR3 covers 16 residues. The ends lost 0 bases at V and 2 bases at J; junction bases unmatched: 7.

The table lists this clonotype with many counts. The V call is TRBV12-3 or TRBV12-4, the J call TRBJ2-3, with TRBD1 matching 7 bases. The CDR3 covers 12 residues. With V trimmed by 2 bases and J by 9 bases, 2 bases remained unmatched. The chain's CDR3 is CASSLSRGTQYF. DNA of the CDR3: TGTGCCAGCAGTTTAAGCAGGGGGACGCAGTATTTT.

This clonotype has ten or more counts. The chain carries TRBV28 and TRBJ1-5; 8 bases are a match to TRBD1. V trimming: 6 bases; J trimming: 0 bases; junction bases outside the gene matches: 4. Germline V gives CDR1 MDHEN, CDR2 SYDVKM. The CDR3 sequence is 15 residues long. The CDR3 here is CASRGQEYSNQPQHF. For the CDR3, the DNA is TGTGCCAGCAGGGGACAGGAATATAGCAATCAGCCCCAGCATTTT.

This clonotype was recorded many times. V is TRBV20-1 and J is TRBJ1-2; the D gene is possibly TRBD1 (6 bases). Trimming left V 1 base short and J 1 base short, with 13 bases between. The CDR3 sequence is 15 residues long. CDR1 and CDR2 (germline): DFQATT, SNEGSKA (reference sequence). The CDR3 reads CSARVGGSVNYGYTF. CDR3 DNA: TGCAGTGCTAGAGTAGGGGGGTCGGTTAACTATGGCTACACCTTC.

This clonotype has at least ten counts. CDR3 in DNA: TGTGCCTGGAGTGCACGGGAGGGTCAGCCCCAGCATTTT. Its translation: CAWSAREGQPQHF. The J gene is TRBJ1-5, the V gene TRBV30; D gene uncertain. Germline-derived CDR1 and CDR2 are GTSNPN and SVGIG (reference sequence). CDR3 length: 13 residues. V gave up 1 base and J gave up 6 bases, with 10 bases separating them.

The chain uses TRBV5-1 and TRBJ2-2; 9 bases fit TRBD2. Germline V gene sequence: CDR1 SGHRS, CDR2 YFSETQ. After removal of 4 bases from V and 0 bases from J, the junction contained 7 bases not matched to a gene. The CDR3 is 17 amino acids. The CDR3 nucleotides are TGCGCCAGCAGCGCCCTAGCGGGGCACGCGAACACCGGGGAGCTGTTTTTT. This encodes CASSALAGHANTGELFF.

The chain is built from TRBV20-1 and TRBJ2-7, with D maybe TRBD2 (5 bases). Per the germline V gene, CDR1 is DFQATT and CDR2 is SNEGSKA (reference sequence). CDR3 length: 13 residues. Trimming removed 7 bases from V and 0 bases from J, with 13 bases in between. The chain's CDR3 is CSGASKPSYEQYF. The DNA of the CDR3 is TGCAGTGGAGCTAGCAAGCCCTCCTACGAGCAGTACTTC.